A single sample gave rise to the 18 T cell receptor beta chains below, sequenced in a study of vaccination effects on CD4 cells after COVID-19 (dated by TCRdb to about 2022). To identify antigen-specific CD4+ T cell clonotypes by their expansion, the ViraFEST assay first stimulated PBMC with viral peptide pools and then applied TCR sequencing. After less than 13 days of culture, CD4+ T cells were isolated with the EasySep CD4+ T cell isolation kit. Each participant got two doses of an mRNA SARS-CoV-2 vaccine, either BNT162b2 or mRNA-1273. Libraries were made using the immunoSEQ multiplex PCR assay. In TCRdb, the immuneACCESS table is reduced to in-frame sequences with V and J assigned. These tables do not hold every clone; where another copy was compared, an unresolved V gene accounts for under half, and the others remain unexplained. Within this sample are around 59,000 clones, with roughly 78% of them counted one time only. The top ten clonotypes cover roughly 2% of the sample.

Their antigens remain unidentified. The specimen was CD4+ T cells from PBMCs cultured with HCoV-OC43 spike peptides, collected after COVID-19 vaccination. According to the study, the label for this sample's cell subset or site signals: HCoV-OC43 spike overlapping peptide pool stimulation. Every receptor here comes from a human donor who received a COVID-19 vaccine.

CDR3 sequence (DNA): TGTGCCAGCAGCCCCCGGACAGGGGAAGAGACCCAGTACTTC. Its translation: CASSPRTGEETQYF. The chain is built from TRBV7-9 and TRBJ2-5, with TRBD1 matching over 9 bases. The germline gives CDR1 SEHNR, CDR2 FQNEAQ (reference sequence). V gave up 5 bases and J gave up 3 bases; unmatched junction bases: 4. This CDR3 is 14 amino acids long.

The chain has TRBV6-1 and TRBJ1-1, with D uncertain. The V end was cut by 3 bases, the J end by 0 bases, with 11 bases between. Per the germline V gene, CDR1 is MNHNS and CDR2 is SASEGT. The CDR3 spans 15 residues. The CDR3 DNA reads TGTGCCAGCAGTGAGTATGCCGTCATGAACACTGAAGCTTTCTTT. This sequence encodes CASSEYAVMNTEAFF.

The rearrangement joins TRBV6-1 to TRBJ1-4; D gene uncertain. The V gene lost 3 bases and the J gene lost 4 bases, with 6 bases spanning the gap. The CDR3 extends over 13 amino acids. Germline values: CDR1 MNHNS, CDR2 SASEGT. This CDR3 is CASSEVVNEKLFF. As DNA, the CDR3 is TGTGCCAGCAGTGAGGTAGTTAATGAAAAACTGTTTTTT.

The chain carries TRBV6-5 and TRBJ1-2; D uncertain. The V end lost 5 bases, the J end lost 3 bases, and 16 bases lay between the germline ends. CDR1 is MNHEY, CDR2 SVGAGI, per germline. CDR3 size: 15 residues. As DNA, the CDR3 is TGTGCCAGCAGTAGCCAAGGGTTTTACGACTATGGCTACACCTTC. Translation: CASSSQGFYDYGYTF.

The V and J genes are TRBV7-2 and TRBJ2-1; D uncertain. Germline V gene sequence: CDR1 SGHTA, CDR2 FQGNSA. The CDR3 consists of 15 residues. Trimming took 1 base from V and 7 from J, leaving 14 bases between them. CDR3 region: CASSLVGPLGNEQFF. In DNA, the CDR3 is TGTGCCAGCAGCTTAGTCGGGCCACTGGGGAATGAGCAGTTCTTC.

Here the CDR3 reads CASLPAVYGSEQFF. CDR3 in DNA: TGTGCCAGCCTCCCTGCAGTCTATGGTAGTGAGCAGTTCTTC. The V gene is TRBV18, the J gene TRBJ2-1; D is unclear. V lost 8 bases to trimming and J lost 9 bases, with 20 bases between them. Per the germline V gene, CDR1 is KGHSH and CDR2 is LQKENI. CDR3 length: 14 amino acids.

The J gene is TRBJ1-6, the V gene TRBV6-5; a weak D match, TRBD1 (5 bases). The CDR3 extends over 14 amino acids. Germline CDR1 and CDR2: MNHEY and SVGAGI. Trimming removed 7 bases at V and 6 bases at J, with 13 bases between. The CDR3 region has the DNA TGTGCCAGCATCGAGGGACGGTCTAATTCACCCCTCCACTTT. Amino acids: CASIEGRSNSPLHF.

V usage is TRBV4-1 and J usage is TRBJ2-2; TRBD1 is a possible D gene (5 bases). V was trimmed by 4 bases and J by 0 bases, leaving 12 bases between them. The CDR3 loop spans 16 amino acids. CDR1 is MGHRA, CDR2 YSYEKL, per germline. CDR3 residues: CASSPFQGSNTGELFF. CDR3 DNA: TGCGCCAGCAGCCCCTTTCAGGGCTCGAACACCGGGGAGCTGTTTTTT.

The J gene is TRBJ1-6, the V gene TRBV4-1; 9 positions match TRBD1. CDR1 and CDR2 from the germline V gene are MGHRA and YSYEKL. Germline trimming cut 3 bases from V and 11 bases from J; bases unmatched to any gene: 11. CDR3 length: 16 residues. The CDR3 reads CASSHGQGKVGTPLHF. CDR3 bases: TGCGCCAGCAGCCACGGACAGGGGAAGGTTGGGACACCCCTCCACTTT.

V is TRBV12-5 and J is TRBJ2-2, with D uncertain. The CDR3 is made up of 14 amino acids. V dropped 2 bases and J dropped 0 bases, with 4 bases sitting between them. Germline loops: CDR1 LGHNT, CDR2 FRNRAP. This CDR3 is CASGLTPNTGELFF. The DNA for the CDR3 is TGTGCTAGTGGTTTGACCCCGAACACCGGGGAGCTGTTTTTT.

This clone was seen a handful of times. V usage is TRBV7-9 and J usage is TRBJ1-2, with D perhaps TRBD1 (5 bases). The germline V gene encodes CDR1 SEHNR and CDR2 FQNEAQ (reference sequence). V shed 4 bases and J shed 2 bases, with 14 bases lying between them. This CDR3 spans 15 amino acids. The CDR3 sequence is CASSSSGTANYGYTF. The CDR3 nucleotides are TGTGCCAGCAGCTCCTCCGGGACGGCCAACTATGGCTACACCTTC.

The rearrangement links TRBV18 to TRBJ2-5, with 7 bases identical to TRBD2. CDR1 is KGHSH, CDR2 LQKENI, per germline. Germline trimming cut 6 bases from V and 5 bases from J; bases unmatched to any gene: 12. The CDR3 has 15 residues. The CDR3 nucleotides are TGTGCCAGCTCCCCCCGAAGGAGGGAGGGGGAGACCCAGTACTTC. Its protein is CASSPRRREGETQYF.

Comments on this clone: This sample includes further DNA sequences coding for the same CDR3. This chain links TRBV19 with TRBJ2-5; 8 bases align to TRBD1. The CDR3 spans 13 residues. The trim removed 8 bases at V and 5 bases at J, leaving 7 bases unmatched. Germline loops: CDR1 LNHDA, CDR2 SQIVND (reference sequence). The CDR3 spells CASSDRARETQYF. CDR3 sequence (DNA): TGTGCCAGTTCGGACAGGGCGCGGGAGACCCAGTACTTC.

The CDR3 protein is CASSLNRGNSPLHF. The DNA of the CDR3 is TGTGCCAGCAGCTTGAACAGGGGTAATTCACCCCTCCACTTT. The chain is built from TRBV5-6 and TRBJ1-6, with 7 bases aligning to TRBD1. Germline loops: CDR1 SGHDT, CDR2 YYEEEE. This CDR3 contains 14 residues. After removal of 1 base from V and 6 bases from J, the junction contained 1 base not matched to a gene. Looking up the rest from reference TRBV5-6 and TRBJ1-6 gives the full variable domain: DAGVTQSPTHLIKTRGQQVTLRCSPKSGHDTVSWYQQALGQGPQFIFQYYEEEERQRGNFPDRFSGHQFPNYSSELNVNALLLGDSALYLCASSLNRGNSPLHFGNGTRLTVT.

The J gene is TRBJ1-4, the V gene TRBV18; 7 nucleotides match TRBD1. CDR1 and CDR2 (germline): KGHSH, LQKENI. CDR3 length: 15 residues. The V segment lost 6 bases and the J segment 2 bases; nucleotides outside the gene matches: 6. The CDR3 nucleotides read TGTGCCAGCTCTCTATGGGACAGTACTAATGAAAAACTGTTTTTT. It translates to CASSLWDSTNEKLFF.

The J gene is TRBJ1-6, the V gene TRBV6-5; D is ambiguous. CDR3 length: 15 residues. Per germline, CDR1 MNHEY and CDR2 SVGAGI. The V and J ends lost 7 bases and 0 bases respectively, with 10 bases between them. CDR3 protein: CASTRHSSYNSPLHF. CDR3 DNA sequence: TGTGCCAGCACCAGACACAGCTCCTATAATTCACCCCTCCACTTT.

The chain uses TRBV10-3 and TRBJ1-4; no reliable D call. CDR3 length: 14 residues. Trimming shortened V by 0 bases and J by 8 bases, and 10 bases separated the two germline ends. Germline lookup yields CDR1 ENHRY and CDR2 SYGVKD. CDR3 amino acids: CAISESAIGEKLFF. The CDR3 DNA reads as TGTGCCATCAGTGAGTCGGCCATCGGGGAAAAACTGTTTTTT.

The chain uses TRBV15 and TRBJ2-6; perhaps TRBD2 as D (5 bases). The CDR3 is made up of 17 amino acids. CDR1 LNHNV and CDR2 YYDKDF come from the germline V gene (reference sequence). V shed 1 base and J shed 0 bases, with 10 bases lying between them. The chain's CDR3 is CATSRVGLSSGANVLTF. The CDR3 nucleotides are TGTGCCACCAGCAGAGTAGGACTGAGCTCTGGGGCCAACGTCCTGACTTTC.